A selection of T cell receptor beta chains follows, all from one sample in a study of beta chain features in type 1 diabetes. Generated by immunoSEQ multiplex PCR, the TCRdb table keeps only in-frame clones and is missing some. The table records about 40,000 clones, 45% to 50% of them present only once. Sequenced input: central memory CD4+ T cells from blood. These receptors were collected from a woman between 18 and 29 years old in good health. Both conserved end residues are part of each CDR3. D genes are given only for firm matches. Clone size appears in some rows only: once, few, many, or a class for an expanded clone.

J gene: TRBJ1-5
clone size: NA
V gene: TRBV2
D gene: NA
CDR3 protein: CASSKDSRLPQHF
CDR3 DNA: TGTGCCAGCAGTAAGGACAGTCGGTTGCCCCAGCATTTT

J gene: TRBJ1-2
clone size: NA
V gene: TRBV28
D gene: NA
CDR3 protein: CASSLGRRFAYGYTF
CDR3 DNA: TGTGCCAGCAGTTTGGGCCGCAGGTTCGCCTATGGCTACACCTTC

J gene: TRBJ2-7
clone size: NA
V gene: TRBV10-3
D gene: TRBD2
CDR3 protein: CAISESVVAGLAGGYEQYF
CDR3 DNA: TGTGCCATCAGTGAGTCGGTTGTGGCGGGACTAGCGGGAGGCTACGAGCAGTACTTC

J gene: TRBJ2-5
clone size: few
V gene: TRBV2
D gene: NA
CDR3 protein: CASTGREDAQYF
CDR3 DNA: TGTGCCAGCACCGGGAGAGAAGACGCCCAGTACTTC

J gene: TRBJ1-1
clone size: NA
V gene: TRBV5-1
D gene: TRBD1
CDR3 protein: CASSIDRANTEAFF
CDR3 DNA: TGCGCCAGCAGCATAGACAGGGCGAACACTGAAGCTTTCTTT

J gene: TRBJ2-5
clone size: NA
V gene: TRBV6-5
D gene: NA
CDR3 protein: CASSPQETQYF
CDR3 DNA: TGTGCCAGCAGCCCACAAGAGACCCAGTACTTC

J gene: TRBJ1-1
clone size: once
V gene: TRBV10-2
D gene: TRBD1
CDR3 protein: CASSGAGGTEAFF
CDR3 DNA: TGCGCCAGCAGTGGTGCAGGGGGGACTGAAGCTTTCTTT

J gene: TRBJ2-7
clone size: once
V gene: TRBV20-1
D gene: NA
CDR3 protein: CSARDSYEQYF
CDR3 DNA: TGCAGTGCTAGGGACAGCTACGAGCAGTACTTC

J gene: TRBJ1-1
clone size: NA
V gene: TRBV10-3
D gene: NA
CDR3 protein: CAINLDGIGMNTEAFF
CDR3 DNA: TGTGCCATCAACTTGGACGGGATTGGGATGAACACTGAAGCTTTCTTT

J gene: TRBJ1-2
clone size: NA
V gene: TRBV29-1
D gene: TRBD1
CDR3 protein: CSVGATGGLSDYTF
CDR3 DNA: TGCAGCGTTGGGGCGACAGGGGGCCTTTCTGACTACACCTTC

J gene: TRBJ2-7
clone size: few
V gene: TRBV6-1
D gene: TRBD1
CDR3 protein: CASSVDRGYEQYF
CDR3 DNA: TGTGCCAGCAGTGTAGACAGGGGGTACGAGCAGTACTTC

J gene: TRBJ1-2
clone size: NA
V gene: TRBV5-6
D gene: NA
CDR3 protein: CASSLRSYGYTF
CDR3 DNA: TGTGCCAGCAGCCTCCGGTCCTATGGCTACACCTTC

J gene: TRBJ2-7
clone size: few
V gene: TRBV27
D gene: NA
CDR3 protein: CASSFRENYEQYF
CDR3 DNA: TGTGCCAGCAGTTTCCGGGAGAACTACGAGCAGTACTTC

J gene: TRBJ1-2
clone size: NA
V gene: TRBV10-2
D gene: TRBD1
CDR3 protein: CASSGTGYGYTF
CDR3 DNA: TGCGCCAGCAGCGGGACAGGGTATGGCTACACCTTC

J gene: TRBJ2-3
clone size: few
V gene: TRBV7-8
D gene: TRBD1
CDR3 protein: CASSQQGAATDTQYF
CDR3 DNA: TGTGCCAGCAGCCAACAGGGGGCGGCCACAGATACGCAGTATTTT

J gene: TRBJ1-2
clone size: NA
V gene: TRBV6-1
D gene: NA
CDR3 protein: CASSEAGGPGYGYTF
CDR3 DNA: TGTGCCAGCAGTGAAGCGGGGGGGCCTGGCTATGGCTACACCTTC

J gene: TRBJ1-2
clone size: NA
V gene: TRBV30
D gene: NA
CDR3 protein: CAWSVGRQGFYGYTF
CDR3 DNA: TGTGCCTGGAGCGTCGGGAGGCAGGGGTTCTATGGCTACACCTTC

J gene: TRBJ2-1
clone size: NA
V gene: TRBV11-2
D gene: TRBD1
CDR3 protein: CASSLDKGTGNLFF
CDR3 DNA: TGTGCCAGCAGCTTAGATAAAGGGACAGGGAACTTGTTCTTC

J gene: TRBJ2-7
clone size: NA
V gene: TRBV6-1
D gene: TRBD1
CDR3 protein: CASLRGTGAYEQYF
CDR3 DNA: TGTGCCAGCCTGAGGGGGACAGGAGCCTACGAGCAGTACTTC

J gene: TRBJ1-1
clone size: NA
V gene: TRBV5-5
D gene: TRBD1
CDR3 protein: CASSLRDSGYTEAFF
CDR3 DNA: TGTGCCAGCAGCCTCCGGGACAGCGGATACACTGAAGCTTTCTTT

J gene: TRBJ2-1
clone size: NA
V gene: TRBV5-1
D gene: TRBD2
CDR3 protein: CASSIRTGLAGDNEQFF
CDR3 DNA: TGCGCCAGCAGCATCCGGACGGGACTAGCGGGGGACAATGAGCAGTTCTTC

J gene: TRBJ2-3
clone size: NA
V gene: TRBV7-6
D gene: TRBD2
CDR3 protein: CASSLPKRTGTSAKTSTDTQYF
CDR3 DNA: TGTGCCAGCAGCTTACCGAAGAGGACCGGGACTAGCGCCAAAACCAGCACAGATACGCAGTATTTT

J gene: TRBJ2-7
clone size: few
V gene: TRBV6-1
D gene: TRBD1
CDR3 protein: CASSEMQGQMDEQYF
CDR3 DNA: TGTGCCAGCAGTGAAATGCAGGGACAGATGGACGAGCAGTACTTC

J gene: TRBJ1-3
clone size: NA
V gene: TRBV30
D gene: NA
CDR3 protein: CAWSRNRGGSQSRGNTIYF
CDR3 DNA: TGTGCCTGGAGTCGTAACCGCGGAGGATCGCAGTCCAGGGGAAACACCATATATTTT

J gene: TRBJ2-7
clone size: NA
V gene: TRBV29-1
D gene: NA
CDR3 protein: CSVRTVYEQYF
CDR3 DNA: TGCAGCGTTCGGACAGTTTACGAGCAGTACTTC

J gene: TRBJ1-1
clone size: NA
V gene: TRBV4-1
D gene: NA
CDR3 protein: CASSQLKLVQGKNTEAFF
CDR3 DNA: TGCGCCAGCAGCCAACTGAAACTCGTCCAGGGAAAGAACACTGAAGCTTTCTTT

J gene: TRBJ2-7
clone size: NA
V gene: TRBV7-9
D gene: NA
CDR3 protein: CASSRGWTDWEQYF
CDR3 DNA: TGTGCCAGCAGCCGAGGGTGGACAGACTGGGAGCAGTACTTC

J gene: TRBJ2-7
clone size: few
V gene: TRBV7-2
D gene: TRBD1
CDR3 protein: CASSRQGTYEQYF
CDR3 DNA: TGTGCCAGCAGCAGACAGGGAACCTACGAGCAGTACTTC

J gene: TRBJ2-3
clone size: NA
V gene: TRBV19
D gene: TRBD2
CDR3 protein: CASSISSGARTDTQYF
CDR3 DNA: TGTGCCAGTAGTATATCTAGCGGGGCGCGCACAGATACGCAGTATTTT

J gene: TRBJ2-1
clone size: few
V gene: TRBV30
D gene: NA
CDR3 protein: CAWSPLGASGYNEQFF
CDR3 DNA: TGTGCCTGGAGTCCCCTGGGGGCTAGCGGTTACAATGAGCAGTTCTTC

J gene: TRBJ2-2
clone size: few
V gene: TRBV7-2
D gene: NA
CDR3 protein: CASSLLAANTGELFF
CDR3 DNA: TGTGCCAGCAGCTTATTAGCGGCGAACACCGGGGAGCTGTTTTTT

J gene: TRBJ1-1
clone size: NA
V gene: TRBV19
D gene: TRBD1
CDR3 protein: CASSIGDRATEAFF
CDR3 DNA: TGTGCCAGTAGTATAGGCGACAGGGCCACTGAAGCTTTCTTT